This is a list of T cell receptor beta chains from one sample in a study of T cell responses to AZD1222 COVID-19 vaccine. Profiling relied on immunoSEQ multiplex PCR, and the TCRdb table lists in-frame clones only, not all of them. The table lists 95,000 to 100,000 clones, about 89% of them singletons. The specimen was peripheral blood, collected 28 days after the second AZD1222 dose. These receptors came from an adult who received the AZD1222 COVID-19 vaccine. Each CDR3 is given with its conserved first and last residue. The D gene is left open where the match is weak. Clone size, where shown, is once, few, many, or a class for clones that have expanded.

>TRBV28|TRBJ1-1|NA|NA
CASQRANTEAFF
TGTGCCAGCCAAAGGGCAAACACTGAAGCTTTCTTT
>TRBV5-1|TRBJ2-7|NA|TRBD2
CASSLETSGGYYEQYF
TGCGCCAGCAGCTTGGAAACTAGCGGGGGTTACTACGAGCAGTACTTC
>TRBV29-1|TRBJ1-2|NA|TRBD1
CSVGSLLGQGTYGYTF
TGCAGCGTTGGCTCCCTTTTGGGACAGGGAACCTATGGCTACACCTTC
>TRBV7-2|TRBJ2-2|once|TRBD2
CASSLVGGRAPNTGELFF
TGTGCCAGCAGCTTAGTGGGCGGGAGGGCCCCGAACACCGGGGAGCTGTTTTTT
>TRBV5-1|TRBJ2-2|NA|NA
CASSLDMPSAGELFF
TGCGCCAGCAGCCTGGACATGCCTAGCGCCGGGGAGCTGTTTTTT
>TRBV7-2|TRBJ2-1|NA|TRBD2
CASSHRPGLVKDEQFF
TGTGCCAGCAGCCACAGGCCGGGACTAGTGAAAGATGAGCAGTTCTTC
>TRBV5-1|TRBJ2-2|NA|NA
CASSLGRPRRAGELFF
NA
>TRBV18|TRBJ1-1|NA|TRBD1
CASSPPSGLGRGTEAFF
TGTGCCAGCTCACCACCCTCTGGGTTGGGCAGGGGGACTGAAGCTTTCTTT
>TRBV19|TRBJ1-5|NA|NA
CASNVDIQPQHF
TGTGCCAGTAACGTCGACATTCAGCCCCAGCATTTT
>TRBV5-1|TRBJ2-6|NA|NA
CASSEGTGANVLTF
TGCGCCAGCAGCGAGGGGACCGGGGCCAACGTCCTGACTTTC
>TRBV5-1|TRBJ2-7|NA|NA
CASSLAFGIGGVTYEQYF
TGCGCCAGCAGCTTGGCCTTCGGTATTGGCGGGGTCACCTACGAGCAGTACTTC
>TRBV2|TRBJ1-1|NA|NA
CASVHREMNTEAFF
TGTGCCAGCGTGCACAGAGAGATGAACACTGAAGCTTTCTTT
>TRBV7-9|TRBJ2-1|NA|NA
CASSGRRISYNEQFF
TGTGCCAGCAGCGGCAGAAGGATCTCCTACAATGAGCAGTTCTTC
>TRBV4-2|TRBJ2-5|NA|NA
CASSQGGTEETQYF
TGTGCCAGCAGCCAAGGAGGGACCGAAGAGACCCAGTACTTC
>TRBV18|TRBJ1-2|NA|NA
CASSPGHPRGYTF
TGTGCCAGCTCACCGGGACATCCGCGGGGCTACACCTTC
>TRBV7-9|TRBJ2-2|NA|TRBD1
CASSLRDRGRPGELFF
TGTGCCAGCAGCCTCCGGGACAGGGGGCGCCCCGGGGAGCTGTTTTTT
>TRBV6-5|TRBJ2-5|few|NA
CASRGLAGKTQYF
TGTGCCTCCCGGGGGCTAGCAGGAAAGACCCAGTACTTC
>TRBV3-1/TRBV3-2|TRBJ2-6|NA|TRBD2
CASSLSGLSGANVLTF
TGTGCCAGCAGCCTTAGCGGGCTCTCTGGGGCCAACGTCCTGACTTTC
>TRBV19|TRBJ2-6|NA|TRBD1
CASGSRGPAGANVLTF
TGTGCCAGTGGATCGAGGGGGCCTGCTGGGGCCAACGTCCTGACTTTC
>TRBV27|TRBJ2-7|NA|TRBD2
CASSKKEIWGTSGGRFSYEQYF
TGTGCCAGCAGTAAAAAGGAGATATGGGGGACTAGCGGGGGCCGATTCTCCTACGAGCAGTACTTC
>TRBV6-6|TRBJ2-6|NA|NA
CASSYSIGPGANVLTF
TGTGCCAGCAGTTACTCGATAGGTCCTGGGGCCAACGTCCTGACTTTC
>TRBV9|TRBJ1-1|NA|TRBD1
CASSYLMDRGEAFF
TGTGCCAGCAGCTATCTAATGGACAGGGGAGAAGCTTTCTTT
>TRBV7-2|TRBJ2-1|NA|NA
CASSLGRDNEQFF
TGTGCCAGCAGCTTAGGGCGGGACAATGAGCAGTTCTTC
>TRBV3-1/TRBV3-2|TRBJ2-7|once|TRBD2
CASSSSGGYEQYF
TGTGCCAGCAGCTCTTCGGGGGGTTACGAGCAGTACTTC
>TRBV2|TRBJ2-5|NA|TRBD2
CASKIGGGQETQYF
TGTGCCAGCAAAATCGGGGGGGGCCAAGAGACCCAGTACTTC
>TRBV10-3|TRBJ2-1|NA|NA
CAISDNQAGYNEQFF
TGTGCCATCAGTGATAACCAGGCGGGGTACAATGAGCAGTTCTTC
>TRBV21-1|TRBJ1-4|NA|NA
CASSTSLATNEKLFF
TGTGCCAGCAGCACCTCACTTGCAACTAATGAAAAACTGTTTTTT
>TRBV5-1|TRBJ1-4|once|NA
CASSLDRANEKLFF
TGCGCCAGCAGCTTGGACAGGGCTAATGAAAAACTGTTTTTT
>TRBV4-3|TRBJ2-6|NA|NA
CASSQDEGAGANVLTF
TGCGCCAGCAGCCAAGATGAGGGCGCTGGGGCCAACGTCCTGACTTTC
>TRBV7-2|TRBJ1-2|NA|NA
CASSLGGVTNYGYTF
TGTGCCAGCAGCTTAGGGGGGGTGACTAACTATGGCTACACCTTC
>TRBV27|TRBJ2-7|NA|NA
CASSLGQSFFYEQYF
TGTGCCAGCAGTTTAGGACAGTCCTTCTTCTACGAGCAGTACTTC
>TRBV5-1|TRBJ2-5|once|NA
CASSPNTETQYF
TGCGCCAGCAGCCCGAATACCGAGACCCAGTACTTC
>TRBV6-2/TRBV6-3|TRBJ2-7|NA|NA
CASSRTAYEQYF
TGTGCCAGCAGTCGGACTGCCTACGAGCAGTACTTC
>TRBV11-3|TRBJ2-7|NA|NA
CASSQGLLGGEQYF
TGTGCCAGCAGCCAAGGCCTCCTTGGGGGCGAGCAGTACTTC
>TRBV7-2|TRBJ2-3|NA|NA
CASSYITPTDTQYF
TGTGCCAGCAGCTATATCACTCCGACAGATACGCAGTATTTT
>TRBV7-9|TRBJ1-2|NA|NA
CASSQGSRERGYGYTF
TGTGCCAGCAGCCAGGGGTCCAGGGAGAGAGGCTATGGCTACACCTTC
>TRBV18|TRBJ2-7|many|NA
CASSPPGFRDYEQYF
TGTGCCAGCTCCCCACCGGGTTTTAGGGACTACGAGCAGTACTTC
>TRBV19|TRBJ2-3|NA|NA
CASSSQPGLTDTQYF
TGTGCCAGTAGTAGCCAACCTGGTCTCACAGATACGCAGTATTTT
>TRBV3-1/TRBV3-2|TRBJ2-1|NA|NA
CASSRSVAAREQFF
TGTGCCAGCAGCCGAAGCGTAGCGGCTCGGGAGCAGTTCTTC
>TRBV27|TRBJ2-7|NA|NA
CASSLSFQGEARYF
TGTGCCAGCAGTTTAAGCTTTCAGGGTGAGGCTCGGTACTTC
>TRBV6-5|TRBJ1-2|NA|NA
CASRGDPPGGYTF
TGTGCCAGCAGAGGAGACCCGCCCGGGGGCTACACCTTC
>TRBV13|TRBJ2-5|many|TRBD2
CASSLEASGRAGETQYF
TGTGCCAGCAGCTTAGAGGCTAGCGGGAGGGCCGGGGAGACCCAGTACTTC
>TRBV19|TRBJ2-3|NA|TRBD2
CASPGAGGPGDTQYF
TGTGCCAGTCCAGGAGCGGGAGGGCCAGGAGATACGCAGTATTTT
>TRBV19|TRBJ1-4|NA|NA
CASTSERLDEKLFF
TGTGCCAGTACCTCGGAGCGCCTCGATGAAAAACTGTTTTTT
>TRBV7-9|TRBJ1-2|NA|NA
CASSSTGPDGYTF
TGTGCCAGCAGTTCAACAGGGCCGGATGGCTACACCTTC
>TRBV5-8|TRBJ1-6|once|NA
CASSLDSLGSPLHF
TGTGCCAGCAGCCTAGACAGTCTTGGATCACCCCTCCACTTT
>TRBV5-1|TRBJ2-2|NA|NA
CASSLSTNTGELFF
TGCGCCAGCAGTTTATCCACGAACACCGGGGAGCTGTTTTTT
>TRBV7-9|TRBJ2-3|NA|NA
CASSYGDPHTQYF
TGTGCCAGCAGCTACGGCGACCCCCATACGCAGTATTTT
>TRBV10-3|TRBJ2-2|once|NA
CAISVSAPTNTGELFF
TGTGCCATCAGTGTTTCGGCACCGACCAACACCGGGGAGCTGTTTTTT
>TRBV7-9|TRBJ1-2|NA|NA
CASSSTPIGTRKNYGYTF
TGTGCCAGCAGCTCCACCCCGATTGGGACTCGAAAGAACTATGGCTACACCTTC
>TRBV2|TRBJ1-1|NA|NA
CASSEARAGEAFF
TGTGCCAGCAGTGAAGCGCGGGCAGGGGAAGCTTTCTTT
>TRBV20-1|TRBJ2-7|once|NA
CSASSSGYSEQYF
TGCAGTGCTAGTTCTTCAGGGTATAGCGAGCAGTACTTC
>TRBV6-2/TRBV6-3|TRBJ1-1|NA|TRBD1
CASSYDRGLHTEAFF
TGTGCCAGCAGTTACGACAGGGGGTTACACACTGAAGCTTTCTTT
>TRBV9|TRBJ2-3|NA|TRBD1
CASSVAGTATDTQYF
TGTGCCAGCAGCGTAGCTGGGACAGCCACAGATACGCAGTATTTT